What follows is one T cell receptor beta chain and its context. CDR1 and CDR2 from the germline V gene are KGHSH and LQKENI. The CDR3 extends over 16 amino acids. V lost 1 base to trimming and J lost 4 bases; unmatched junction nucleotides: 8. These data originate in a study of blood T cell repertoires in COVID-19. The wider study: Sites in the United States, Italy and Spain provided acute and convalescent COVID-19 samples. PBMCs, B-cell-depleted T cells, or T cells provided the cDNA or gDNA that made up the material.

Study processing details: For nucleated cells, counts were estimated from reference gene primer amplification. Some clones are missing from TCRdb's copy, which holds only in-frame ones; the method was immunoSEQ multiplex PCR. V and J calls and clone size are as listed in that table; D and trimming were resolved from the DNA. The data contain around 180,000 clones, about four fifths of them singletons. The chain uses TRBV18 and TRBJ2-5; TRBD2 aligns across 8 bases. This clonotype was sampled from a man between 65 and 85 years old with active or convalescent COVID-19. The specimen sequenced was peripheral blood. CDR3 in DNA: TGTGCCAGCTCACCACGGCCCCAGGGACTAGGAGAGACCCAGTACTTC. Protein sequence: CASSPRPQGLGETQYF.